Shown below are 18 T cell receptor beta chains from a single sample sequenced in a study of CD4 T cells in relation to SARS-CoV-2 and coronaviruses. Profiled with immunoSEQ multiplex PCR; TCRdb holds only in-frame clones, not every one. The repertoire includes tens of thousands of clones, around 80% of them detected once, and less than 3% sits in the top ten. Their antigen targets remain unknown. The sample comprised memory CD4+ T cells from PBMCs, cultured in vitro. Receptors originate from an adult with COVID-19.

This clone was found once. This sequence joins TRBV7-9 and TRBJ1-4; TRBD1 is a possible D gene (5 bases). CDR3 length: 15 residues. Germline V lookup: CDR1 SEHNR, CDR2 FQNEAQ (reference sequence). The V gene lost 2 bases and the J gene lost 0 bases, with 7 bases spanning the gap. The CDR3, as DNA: TGTGCCAGCAGCTTATTAGGGGCAACTAATGAAAAACTGTTTTTT. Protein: CASSLLGATNEKLFF.

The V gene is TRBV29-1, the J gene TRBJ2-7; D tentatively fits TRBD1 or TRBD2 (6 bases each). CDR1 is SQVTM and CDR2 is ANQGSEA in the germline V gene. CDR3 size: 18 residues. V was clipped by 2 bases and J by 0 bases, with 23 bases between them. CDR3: CSVESPRSGALSSYEQYF. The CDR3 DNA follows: TGCAGCGTTGAATCGCCTCGATCGGGGGCCCTTAGCTCCTACGAGCAGTACTTC.

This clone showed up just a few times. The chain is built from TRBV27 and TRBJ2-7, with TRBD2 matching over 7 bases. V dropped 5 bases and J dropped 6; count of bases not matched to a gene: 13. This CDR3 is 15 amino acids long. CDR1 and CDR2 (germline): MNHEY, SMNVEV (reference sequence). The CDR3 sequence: CASSRRLAEASEQYF. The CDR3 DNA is TGTGCCAGCAGTCGCAGACTAGCAGAAGCTAGCGAGCAGTACTTC.

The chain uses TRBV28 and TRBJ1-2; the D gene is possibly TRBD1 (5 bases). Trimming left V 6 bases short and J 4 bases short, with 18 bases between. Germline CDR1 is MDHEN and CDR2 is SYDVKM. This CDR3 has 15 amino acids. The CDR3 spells CASRPPLGVAYGYTF. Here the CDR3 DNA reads TGTGCCAGCAGACCCCCATTGGGGGTTGCCTATGGCTACACCTTC.

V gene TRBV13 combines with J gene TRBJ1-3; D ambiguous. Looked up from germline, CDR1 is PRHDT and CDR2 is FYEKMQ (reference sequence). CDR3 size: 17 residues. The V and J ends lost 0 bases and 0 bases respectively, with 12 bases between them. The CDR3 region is CASSLGYGRPSGNTIYF. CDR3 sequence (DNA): TGTGCCAGCAGCTTAGGATATGGACGGCCCTCTGGAAACACCATATATTTT.

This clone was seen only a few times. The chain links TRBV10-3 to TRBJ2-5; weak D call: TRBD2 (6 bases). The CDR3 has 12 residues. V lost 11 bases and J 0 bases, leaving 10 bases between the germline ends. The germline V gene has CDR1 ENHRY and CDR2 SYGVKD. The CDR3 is CASAGNQETQYF. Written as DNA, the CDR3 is TGTGCCTCCGCGGGGAACCAAGAGACCCAGTACTTC.

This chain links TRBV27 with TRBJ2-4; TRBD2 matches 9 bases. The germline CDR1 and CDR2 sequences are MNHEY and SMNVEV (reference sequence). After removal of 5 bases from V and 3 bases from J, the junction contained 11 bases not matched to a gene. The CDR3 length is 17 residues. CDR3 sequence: CASSPKGLAWDKNIQYF. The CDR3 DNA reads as TGTGCCAGCAGTCCAAAAGGACTAGCGTGGGACAAAAACATTCAGTACTTC.

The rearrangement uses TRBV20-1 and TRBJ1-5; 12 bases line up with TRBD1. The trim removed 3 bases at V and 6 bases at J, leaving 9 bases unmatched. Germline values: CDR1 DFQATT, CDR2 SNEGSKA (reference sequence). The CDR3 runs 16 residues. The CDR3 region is CSASSPGTGGVQPQHF. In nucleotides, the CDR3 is TGCAGTGCTAGTAGTCCCGGGACAGGGGGCGTTCAGCCCCAGCATTTT.

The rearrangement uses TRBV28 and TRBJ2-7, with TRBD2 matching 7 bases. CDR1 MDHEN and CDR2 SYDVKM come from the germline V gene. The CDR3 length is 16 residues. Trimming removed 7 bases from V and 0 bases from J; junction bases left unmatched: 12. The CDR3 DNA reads TGTGCCAGCACCGTCGACCTAGGCGGGAGCTCCTACGAGCAGTACTTC. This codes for CASTVDLGGSSYEQYF.

The CDR3 loop reads CASGLVFRGQGFLPQHF. DNA for the CDR3: TGTGCTAGTGGTTTGGTATTTAGGGGACAGGGATTCTTGCCCCAGCATTTT. The chain joins TRBV12-5 to TRBJ1-5; 9 positions agree with TRBD1. Per germline, CDR1 LGHNT and CDR2 FRNRAP. V lost 0 bases to trimming and J lost 9 bases; unmatched junction nucleotides: 12. The CDR3 has 17 amino acids.

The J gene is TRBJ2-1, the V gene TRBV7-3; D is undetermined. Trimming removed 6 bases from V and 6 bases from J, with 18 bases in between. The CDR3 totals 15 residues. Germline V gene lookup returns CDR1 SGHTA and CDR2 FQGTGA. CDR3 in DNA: TGTGCCAGCAGGCCCCAAGGAGACCCCCTCAATGAGCAGTTCTTC. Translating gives CASRPQGDPLNEQFF.

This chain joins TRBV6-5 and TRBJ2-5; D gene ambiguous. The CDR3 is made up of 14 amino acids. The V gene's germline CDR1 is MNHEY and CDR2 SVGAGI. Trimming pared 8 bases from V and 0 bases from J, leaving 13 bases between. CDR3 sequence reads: CASRKPNYQETQYF. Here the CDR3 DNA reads TGTGCCAGCCGGAAACCGAACTACCAAGAGACCCAGTACTTC.

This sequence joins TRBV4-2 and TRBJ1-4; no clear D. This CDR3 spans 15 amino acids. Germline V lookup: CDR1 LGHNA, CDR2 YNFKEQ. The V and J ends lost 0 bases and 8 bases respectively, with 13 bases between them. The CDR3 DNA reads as TGTGCCAGCAGCCAAGACAGCGGGGTCGGGGAAAAACTGTTTTTT. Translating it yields CASSQDSGVGEKLFF.

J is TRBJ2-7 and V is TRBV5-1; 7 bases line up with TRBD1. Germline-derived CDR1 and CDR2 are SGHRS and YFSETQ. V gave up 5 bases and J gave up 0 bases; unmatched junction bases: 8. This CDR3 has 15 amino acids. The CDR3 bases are TGCGCCAGCAGATCGAACCGGGACAGCTCCTACGAGCAGTACTTC. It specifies CASRSNRDSSYEQYF.

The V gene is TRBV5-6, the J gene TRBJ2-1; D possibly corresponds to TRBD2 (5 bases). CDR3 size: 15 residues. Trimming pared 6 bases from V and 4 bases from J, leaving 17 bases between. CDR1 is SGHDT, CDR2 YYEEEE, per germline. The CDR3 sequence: CASTQSTSGYNEQFF. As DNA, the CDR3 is TGTGCCAGCACCCAGTCCACGTCGGGGTACAATGAGCAGTTCTTC.

The CDR3: CASSNHRDVVNTEAFF. DNA of the CDR3: TGTGCCAGCAGCAACCACAGGGACGTGGTGAACACTGAAGCTTTCTTT. The chain recombines TRBV9 with TRBJ1-1, with D possibly being TRBD1 (6 bases). This CDR3 contains 16 residues. V was trimmed by 4 bases and J by 0 bases, leaving 16 bases between them. Per germline, CDR1 SGDLS and CDR2 YYNGEE.

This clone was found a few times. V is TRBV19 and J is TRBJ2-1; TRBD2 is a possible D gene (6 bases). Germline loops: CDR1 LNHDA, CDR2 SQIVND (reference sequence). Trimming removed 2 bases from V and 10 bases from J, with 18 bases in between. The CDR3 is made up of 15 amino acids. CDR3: CASSIPPLPGVEQFF. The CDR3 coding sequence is TGTGCCAGTAGTATACCCCCCTTGCCGGGGGTGGAGCAGTTCTTC.

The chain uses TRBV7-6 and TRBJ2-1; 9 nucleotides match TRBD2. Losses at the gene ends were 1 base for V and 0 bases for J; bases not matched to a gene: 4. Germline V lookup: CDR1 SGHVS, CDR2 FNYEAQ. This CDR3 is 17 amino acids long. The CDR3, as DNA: TGTGCCAGCAGCTTAGGTGCGGGAGGGCTCTCCTACAATGAGCAGTTCTTC. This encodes CASSLGAGGLSYNEQFF.